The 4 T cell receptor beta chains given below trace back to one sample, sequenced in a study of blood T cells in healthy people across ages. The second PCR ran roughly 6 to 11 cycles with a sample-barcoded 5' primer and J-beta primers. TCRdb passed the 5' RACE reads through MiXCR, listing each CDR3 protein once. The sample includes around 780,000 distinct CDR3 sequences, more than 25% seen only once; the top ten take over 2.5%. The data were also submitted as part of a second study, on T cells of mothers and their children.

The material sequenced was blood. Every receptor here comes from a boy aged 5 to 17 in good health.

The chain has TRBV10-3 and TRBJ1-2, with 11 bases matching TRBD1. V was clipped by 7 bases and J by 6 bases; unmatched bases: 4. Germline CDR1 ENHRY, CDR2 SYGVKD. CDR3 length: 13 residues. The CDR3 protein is CAINGQGAHGYTF. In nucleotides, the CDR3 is TGTGCCATCAATGGACAGGGGGCGCATGGCTACACCTTC.

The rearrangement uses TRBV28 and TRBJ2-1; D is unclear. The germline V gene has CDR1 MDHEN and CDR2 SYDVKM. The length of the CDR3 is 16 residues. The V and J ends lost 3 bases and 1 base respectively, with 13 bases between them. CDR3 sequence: CASSFPSHPSYNEQFF. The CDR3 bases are TGTGCCAGCAGTTTCCCCAGCCACCCATCCTACAATGAGCAGTTCTTC.

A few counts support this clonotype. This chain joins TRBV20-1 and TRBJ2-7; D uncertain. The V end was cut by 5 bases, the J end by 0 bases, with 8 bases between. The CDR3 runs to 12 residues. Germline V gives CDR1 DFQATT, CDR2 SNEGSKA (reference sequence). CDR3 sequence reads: CSASQHSYEQYF. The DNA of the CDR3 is TGCAGTGCTTCCCAACACTCCTACGAGCAGTACTTC.

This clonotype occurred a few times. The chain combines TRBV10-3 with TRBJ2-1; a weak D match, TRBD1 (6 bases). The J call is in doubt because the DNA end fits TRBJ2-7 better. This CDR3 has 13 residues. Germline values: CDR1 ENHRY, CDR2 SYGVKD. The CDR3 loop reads CAISPGELYEQYF. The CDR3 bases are TGTGCCATCAGCCCAGGGGAGCTCTACGAGCAGTACTTC.